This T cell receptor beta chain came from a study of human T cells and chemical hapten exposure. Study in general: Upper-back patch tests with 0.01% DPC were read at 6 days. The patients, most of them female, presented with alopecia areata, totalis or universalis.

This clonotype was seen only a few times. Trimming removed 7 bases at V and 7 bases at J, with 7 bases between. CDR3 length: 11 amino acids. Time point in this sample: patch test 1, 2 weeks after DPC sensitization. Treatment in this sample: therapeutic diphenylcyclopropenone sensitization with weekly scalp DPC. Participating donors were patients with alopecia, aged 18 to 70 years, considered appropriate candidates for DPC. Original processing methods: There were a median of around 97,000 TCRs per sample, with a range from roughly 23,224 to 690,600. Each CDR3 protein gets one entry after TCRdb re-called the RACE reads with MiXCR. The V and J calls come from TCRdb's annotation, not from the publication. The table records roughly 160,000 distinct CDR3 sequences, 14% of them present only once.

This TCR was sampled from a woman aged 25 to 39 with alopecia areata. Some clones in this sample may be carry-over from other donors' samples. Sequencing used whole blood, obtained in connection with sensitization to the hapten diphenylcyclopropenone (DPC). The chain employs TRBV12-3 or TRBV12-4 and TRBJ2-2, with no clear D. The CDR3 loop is CASTFGGELFF. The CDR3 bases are TGTGCCAGCACTTTTGGCGGGGAGCTGTTTTTT.